There are a few counts of the clone carrying this T cell receptor (beta chain). The antigen is unknown. The germline V gene encodes CDR1 MRHNA and CDR2 SNTAGT. V lost 5 bases and J lost 4, with 18 bases in between. The CDR3 is 16 amino acids. The data were obtained in a study of cytomegalovirus exposure and HLA in healthy donors. Study results and caveats: The authors reported that TCR beta sequences could predict HLA-A and HLA-B alleles. These predictions were accurate for most subjects in the first cohort. Available immune exposure information was restricted to CMV serostatus only. Prior analysis indicated that the majority of TCR beta V segments exhibited productivity approximately 90% or approximately 30% of the time.

The PCR contained 60 Vbeta and 13 Jbeta primers. Authors' data handling: An analysis performed later counted about 80 million unique TCR beta chains (roughly 11 million of them shared). Data came from immunoSEQ multiplex PCR; TCRdb stores just in-frame clones and leaves some out. V, J and clone size derive from that table, while D and trimming were established from the DNA sequence. The table records roughly 92,000 clones, around 8% of them present only once. The J gene is TRBJ1-5, the V gene TRBV6-4; D may be TRBD1 (5 bases). This sequence was found in a man in his fifties or sixties in good health and CMV-seronegative. The specimen was PBMCs. The CDR3 DNA follows: TGTGCCAGCAGTCCTCCAAGGCAGGGCCGGAATCAGCCCCAGCATTTT. This codes for CASSPPRQGRNQPQHF.